A single sample gave rise to the 8 T cell receptor beta chains below, sequenced in a study of T cells in Graves' hyperthyroidism and ophthalmopathy. Researchers took RNA transcripts and amplified the TCR beta CDR3 regions from them. RT-PCR in the first round (using the HTBI primer set) targeted the TCR CDR3. TCRdb reanalysed the multiplex PCR reads using MiXCR and keeps one entry per CDR3 protein. The sample contains under 350,000 distinct CDR3 sequences, around 15% of which appear only once. The sequenced sample was blood. The receptors come from a middle-aged woman with Graves' hyperthyroidism.

The chain links TRBV5-4 to TRBJ2-7, with 13 bases that match TRBD2. V lost 4 bases to trimming and J lost 2 bases; unmatched junction nucleotides: 3. The germline gives CDR1 SGHNT, CDR2 YYREEE (reference sequence). This CDR3 region has 15 residues. CDR3 DNA: TGTGCCAGCAGCCGTGGACTAGCGGGAGCCTACGAGCAGTACTTC. Translating it yields CASSRGLAGAYEQYF.

This clonotype came up a few times. One end of the junction varies from germline; a read error may be responsible. The genes are TRBV29-1 and TRBJ2-5; the D gene is possibly TRBD1 (6 bases). Germline V lookup: CDR1 SQVTM, CDR2 ANQGSEA. The CDR3 has 12 amino acids. CDR3 in amino acids: CTVWDIQETQYF. The CDR3 DNA follows: TGCACCGTTTGGGACATCCAAGAGACCCAGTACTTC.

This clonotype has ten or more counts. This rearrangement joins TRBV2 to TRBJ1-4, with D hard to call. Trimming removed 2 bases at V and 8 bases at J, with 15 bases between. CDR1 and CDR2 from the germline V gene are SNHLY and FYNNEI. This CDR3 region has 15 residues. CDR3 in amino acids: CASSELRPEGEKLFF. CDR3 DNA sequence: TGTGCCAGCAGTGAACTTCGACCGGAGGGAGAAAAACTGTTTTTT.

Ten or more counts support this clonotype. The chain links TRBV20-1 to TRBJ1-1; maybe TRBD1 (5 bases). This CDR3 is 16 amino acids long. V gave up 0 bases and J gave up 3 bases, with 17 bases separating them. CDR1 DFQATT and CDR2 SNEGSKA come from the germline V gene (reference sequence). As DNA, the CDR3 is TGCAGTGCTAGAGATGGGCGGGGGGGGGAGCACACTGAAGCTTTCTTT. Protein: CSARDGRGGEHTEAFF.

As to this clonotype: Given a much more abundant clone one base away, this may be a read error. The V and J genes are TRBV12-3 or TRBV12-4 and TRBJ2-1; TRBD1 matches 9 bases. This CDR3 is built from 15 residues. V was pared by 10 bases and J by 3 bases, with 10 bases of the junction left unmatched. In DNA, the CDR3 is TGTGCCAACAGCTTGGGACAGGGAATCTACAATGAGCAGTTCTTC. It yields the protein CANSLGQGIYNEQFF.

Of note for this clonotype: A read error may explain this, as a much larger clone is one base away. J is TRBJ2-4 and V is TRBV28; possibly TRBD1 or TRBD2 for D (7 bases each). This CDR3 spans 15 amino acids. Germline V CDR1 and CDR2: MDHEN, SYDVKM. The CDR3 reads CASTGGGTDKSIQYF. In DNA, the CDR3 is TGTGCCAGCACGGGAGGCGGGACAGACAAAAGCATTCAGTACTTC.

The chain recombines TRBV5-1 with TRBJ1-6; 10 bases map to TRBD1. CDR1 and CDR2 (germline): SGHRS, YFSETQ. V dropped 0 bases and J dropped 9; count of bases not matched to a gene: 3. CDR3 size: 15 residues. CDR3 sequence: CASSLGQGASSPLHF. For the CDR3, the DNA is TGCGCCAGCAGCTTGGGACAGGGGGCGAGTTCACCCCTCCACTTT.

Ten or more counts support this clonotype. The chain has TRBV27 and TRBJ2-1, with TRBD1 as a possible D gene (6 bases). V was clipped by 2 bases and J by 1 base, with 12 bases between them. Germline lookup yields CDR1 MNHEY and CDR2 SMNVEV (reference sequence). CDR3 length equals 16 residues. In nucleotides, the CDR3 is TGTGCCAGCAGTTTAAGGGGACAACTTTCCTACAATGAGCAGTTCTTC. Protein sequence: CASSLRGQLSYNEQFF.